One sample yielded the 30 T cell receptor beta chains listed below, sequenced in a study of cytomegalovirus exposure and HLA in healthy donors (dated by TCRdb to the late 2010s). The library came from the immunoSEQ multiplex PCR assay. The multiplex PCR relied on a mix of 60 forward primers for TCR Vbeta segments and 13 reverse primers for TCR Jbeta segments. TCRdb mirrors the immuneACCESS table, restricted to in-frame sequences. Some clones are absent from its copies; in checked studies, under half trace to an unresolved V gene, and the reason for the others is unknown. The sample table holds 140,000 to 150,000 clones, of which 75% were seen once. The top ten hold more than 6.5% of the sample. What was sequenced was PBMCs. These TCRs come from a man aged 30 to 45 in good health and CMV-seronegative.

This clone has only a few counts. The CDR3 loop is CASSVSQPGQYLYNEQFF. The CDR3 DNA reads as TGTGCCAGCAGCGTATCACAGCCGGGACAGTACTTGTACAATGAGCAGTTCTTC. V gene TRBV9 combines with J gene TRBJ2-1; 7 nucleotides align to TRBD1. This CDR3 spans 18 amino acids. With 1 base clipped from V and 4 bases from J, the junction kept 14 bases outside the gene matches. Germline values: CDR1 SGDLS, CDR2 YYNGEE.

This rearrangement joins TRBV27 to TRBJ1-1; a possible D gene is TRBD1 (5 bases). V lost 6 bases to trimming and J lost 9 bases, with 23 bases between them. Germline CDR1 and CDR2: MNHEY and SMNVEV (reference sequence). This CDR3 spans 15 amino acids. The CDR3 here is CASRSVPARATQAFF. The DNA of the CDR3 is TGTGCCAGCAGGAGCGTACCCGCCAGGGCGACTCAAGCTTTCTTT.

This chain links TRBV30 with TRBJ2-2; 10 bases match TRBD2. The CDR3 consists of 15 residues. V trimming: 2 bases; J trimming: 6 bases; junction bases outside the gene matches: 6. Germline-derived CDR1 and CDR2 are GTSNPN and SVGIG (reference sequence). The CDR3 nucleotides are TGTGCCTGGAGTTGGCTAGCGGGAGCGGCCGGGGAGCTGTTTTTT. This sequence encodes CAWSWLAGAAGELFF.

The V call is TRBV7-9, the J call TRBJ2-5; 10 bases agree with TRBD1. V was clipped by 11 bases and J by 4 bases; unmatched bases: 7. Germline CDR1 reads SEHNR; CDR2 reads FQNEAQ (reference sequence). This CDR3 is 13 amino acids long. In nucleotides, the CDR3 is TGTGCCTCCATTAGGACAGGGGGAGAGACCCAGTACTTC. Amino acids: CASIRTGGETQYF.

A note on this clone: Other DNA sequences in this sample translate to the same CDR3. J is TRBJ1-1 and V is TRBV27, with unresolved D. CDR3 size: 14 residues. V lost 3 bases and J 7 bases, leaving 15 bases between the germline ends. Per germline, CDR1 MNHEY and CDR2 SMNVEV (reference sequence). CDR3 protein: CASSFTHLSGEAFF. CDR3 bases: TGTGCCAGCAGTTTTACCCATTTGAGCGGTGAAGCTTTCTTT.

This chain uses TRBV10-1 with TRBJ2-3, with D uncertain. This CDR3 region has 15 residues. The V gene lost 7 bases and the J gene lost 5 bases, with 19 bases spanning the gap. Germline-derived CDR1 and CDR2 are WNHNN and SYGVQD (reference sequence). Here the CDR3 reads CASILRRTRGDTQYF. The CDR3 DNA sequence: TGCGCCAGCATTCTTAGGCGAACAAGAGGAGATACGCAGTATTTT.

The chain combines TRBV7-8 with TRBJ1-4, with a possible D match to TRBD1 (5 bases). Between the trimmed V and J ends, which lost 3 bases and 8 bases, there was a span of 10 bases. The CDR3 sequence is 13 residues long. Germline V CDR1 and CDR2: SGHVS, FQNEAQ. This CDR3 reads CASSLDNEEKLFF. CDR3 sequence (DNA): TGTGCCAGCAGCTTGGACAATGAAGAAAAACTGTTTTTT.

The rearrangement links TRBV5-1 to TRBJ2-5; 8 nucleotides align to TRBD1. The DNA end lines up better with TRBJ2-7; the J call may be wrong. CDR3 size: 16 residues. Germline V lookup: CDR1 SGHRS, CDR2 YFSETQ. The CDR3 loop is CASSLAEDRVVYEQYF. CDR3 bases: TGCGCCAGCAGCTTGGCGGAGGACAGGGTAGTTTACGAGCAGTACTTC.

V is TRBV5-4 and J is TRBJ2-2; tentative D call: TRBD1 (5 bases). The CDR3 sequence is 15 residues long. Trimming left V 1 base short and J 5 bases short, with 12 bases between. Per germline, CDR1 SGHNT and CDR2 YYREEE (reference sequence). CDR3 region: CASSLPQEPTGELFF. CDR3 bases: TGTGCCAGCAGCTTGCCACAGGAGCCAACCGGGGAGCTGTTTTTT.

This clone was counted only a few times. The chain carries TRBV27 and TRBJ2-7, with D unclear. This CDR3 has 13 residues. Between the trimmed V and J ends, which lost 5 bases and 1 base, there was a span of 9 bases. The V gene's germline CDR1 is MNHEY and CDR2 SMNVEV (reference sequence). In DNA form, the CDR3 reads TGTGCCAGCAGTAGGCGGTCGTCCTACGAGCAGTACTTC. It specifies CASSRRSSYEQYF.

The CDR3 spells CASSSSGSDTYEQYF. DNA of the CDR3: TGTGCCAGCAGTTCTAGCGGGAGTGATACCTACGAGCAGTACTTC. The chain is built from TRBV28 and TRBJ2-7; 10 bases are shared with TRBD2. With V trimmed by 4 bases and J by 2 bases, 5 bases remained unmatched. CDR1 and CDR2 from the germline V gene are MDHEN and SYDVKM. This CDR3 is 15 amino acids long.

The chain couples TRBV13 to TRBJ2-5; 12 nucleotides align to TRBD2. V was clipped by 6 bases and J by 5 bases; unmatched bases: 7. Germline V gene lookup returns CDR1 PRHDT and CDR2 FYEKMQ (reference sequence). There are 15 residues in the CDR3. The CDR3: CASSSTSGSKETQYF. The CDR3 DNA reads TGTGCCAGCAGTTCGACTAGCGGGAGTAAGGAGACCCAGTACTTC.

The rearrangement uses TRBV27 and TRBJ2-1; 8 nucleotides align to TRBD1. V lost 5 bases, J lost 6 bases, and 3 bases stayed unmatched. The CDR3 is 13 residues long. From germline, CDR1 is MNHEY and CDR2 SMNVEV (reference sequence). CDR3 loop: CASSPGQGNEQFF. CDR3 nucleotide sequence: TGTGCCAGCAGTCCCGGACAGGGCAATGAGCAGTTCTTC.

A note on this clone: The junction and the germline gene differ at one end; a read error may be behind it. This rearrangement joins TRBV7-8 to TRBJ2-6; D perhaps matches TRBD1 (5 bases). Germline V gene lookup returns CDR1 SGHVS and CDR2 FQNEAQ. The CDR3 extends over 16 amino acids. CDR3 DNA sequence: TGTGCCAGCAGCCAGCAACAAATCTCTGGGGCCAACGGCCTGACTTTC. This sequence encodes CASSQQQISGANGLTF. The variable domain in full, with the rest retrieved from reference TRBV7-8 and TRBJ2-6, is GAGVSQSPRYKVAKRGQDVALRCDPISGHVSLFWYQQALGQGPEFLTYFQNEAQLDKSGLPSDRFFAERPEGSVSTLKIQRTQQEDSAVYLCASSQQQISGANGLTFGAGSRLTVL.

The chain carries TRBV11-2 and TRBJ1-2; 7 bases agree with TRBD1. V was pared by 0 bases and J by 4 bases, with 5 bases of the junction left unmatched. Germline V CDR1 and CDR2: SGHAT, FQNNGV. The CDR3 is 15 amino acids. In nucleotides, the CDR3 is TGTGCCAGCAGCTTAGAAAGGGGGCTAGGCTATGGCTACACCTTC. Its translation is CASSLERGLGYGYTF. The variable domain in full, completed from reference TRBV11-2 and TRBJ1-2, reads EAGVAQSPRYKIIEKRQSVAFWCNPISGHATLYWYQQILGQGPKLLIQFQNNGVVDDSQLPKDRFSAERLKGVDSTLKIQPAKLEDSAVYLCASSLERGLGYGYTFGSGTRLTVV.

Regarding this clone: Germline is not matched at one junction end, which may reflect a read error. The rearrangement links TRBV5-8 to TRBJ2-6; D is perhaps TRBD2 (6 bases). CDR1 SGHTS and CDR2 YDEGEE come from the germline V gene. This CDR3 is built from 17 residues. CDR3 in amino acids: CASGPGTGNPGANGLTF. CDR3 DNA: TGTGCCAGCGGTCCCGGGACTGGGAATCCTGGGGCCAACGGCCTGACTTTC.

CDR3 sequence (DNA): TGTGCCAGCAGGACGGCAACAGGGGGCAATCAGCCCCAGCATTTT. Protein sequence: CASRTATGGNQPQHF. The chain carries TRBV28 and TRBJ1-5, with 7 positions matching TRBD1. V shed 6 bases and J 2 bases; nucleotides not matched to a gene: 7. The CDR3 contains 15 residues. Germline CDR1 and CDR2: MDHEN and SYDVKM.

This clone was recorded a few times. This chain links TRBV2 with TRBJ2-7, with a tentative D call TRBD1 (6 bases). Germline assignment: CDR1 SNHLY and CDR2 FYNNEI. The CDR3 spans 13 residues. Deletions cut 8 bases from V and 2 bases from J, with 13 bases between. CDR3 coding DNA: TGTGCCAGCGGGGGCGCAGCAGCCTACGAGCAGTACTTC. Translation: CASGGAAAYEQYF.

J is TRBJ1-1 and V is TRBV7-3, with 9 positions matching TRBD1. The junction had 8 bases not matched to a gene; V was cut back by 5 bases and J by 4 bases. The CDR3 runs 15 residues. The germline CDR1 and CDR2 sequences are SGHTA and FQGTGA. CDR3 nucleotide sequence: TGTGCCAGCAGCCTAGACCGGGACAGGGTCACTGAAGCTTTCTTT. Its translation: CASSLDRDRVTEAFF. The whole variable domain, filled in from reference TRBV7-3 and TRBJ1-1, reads GAGVSQTPSNKVTEKGKYVELRCDPISGHTALYWYRQSLGQGPEFLIYFQGTGAADDSGLPNDRFFAVRPEGSVSTLKIQRTERGDSAVYLCASSLDRDRVTEAFFGQGTRLTVV.

CDR3 DNA: TGTGCCAGCAGCCAATACGGGAAGACTAATCAGCCCCAGCATTTT. Translating gives CASSQYGKTNQPQHF. V and J are TRBV16 and TRBJ1-5; no reliable D call. V lost 1 base and J 4 bases, leaving 11 bases between the germline ends. In germline, CDR1 is KGHSY, CDR2 FQNENV. The CDR3 runs 15 residues.

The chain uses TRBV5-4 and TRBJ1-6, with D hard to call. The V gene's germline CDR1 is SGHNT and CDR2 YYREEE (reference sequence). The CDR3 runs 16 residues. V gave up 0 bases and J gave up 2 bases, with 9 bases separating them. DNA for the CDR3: TGTGCCAGCAGCTTGGAACCCCGGGCCTATAATTCACCCCTCCACTTT. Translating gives CASSLEPRAYNSPLHF.

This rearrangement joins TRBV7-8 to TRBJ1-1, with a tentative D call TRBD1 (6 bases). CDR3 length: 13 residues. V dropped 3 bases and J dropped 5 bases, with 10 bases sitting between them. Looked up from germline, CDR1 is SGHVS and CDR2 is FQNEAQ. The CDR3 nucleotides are TGTGCCAGCAGCTTGGGGCAGGGGACTGAAGCTTTCTTT. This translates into CASSLGQGTEAFF.

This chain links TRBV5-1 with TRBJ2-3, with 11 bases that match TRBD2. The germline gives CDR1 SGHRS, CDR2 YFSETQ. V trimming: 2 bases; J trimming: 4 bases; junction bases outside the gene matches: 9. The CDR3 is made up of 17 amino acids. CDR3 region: CASSFRPGLAVSDTQYF. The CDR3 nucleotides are TGCGCCAGCAGCTTTCGCCCGGGACTAGCGGTTTCAGATACGCAGTATTTT.

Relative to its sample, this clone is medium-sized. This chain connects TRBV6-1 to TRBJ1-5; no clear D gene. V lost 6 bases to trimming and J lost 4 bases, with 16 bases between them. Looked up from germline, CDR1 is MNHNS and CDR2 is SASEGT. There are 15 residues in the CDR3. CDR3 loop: CASRFGPGGNQPQHF. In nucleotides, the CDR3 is TGTGCCAGCAGGTTTGGGCCCGGCGGGAATCAGCCCCAGCATTTT.

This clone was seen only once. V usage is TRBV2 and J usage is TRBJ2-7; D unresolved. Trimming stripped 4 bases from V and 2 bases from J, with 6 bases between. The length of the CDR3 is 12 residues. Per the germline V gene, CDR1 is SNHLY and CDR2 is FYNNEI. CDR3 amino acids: CASSVGAYEQYF. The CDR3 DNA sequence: TGTGCCAGCAGTGTCGGAGCCTACGAGCAGTACTTC.

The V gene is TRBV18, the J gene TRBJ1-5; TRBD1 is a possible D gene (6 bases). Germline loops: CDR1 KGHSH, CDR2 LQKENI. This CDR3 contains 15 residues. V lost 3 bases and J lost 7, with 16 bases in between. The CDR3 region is CASSPSTGGRQPQHF. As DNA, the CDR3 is TGTGCCAGCTCACCGTCGACAGGAGGAAGGCAGCCCCAGCATTTT.

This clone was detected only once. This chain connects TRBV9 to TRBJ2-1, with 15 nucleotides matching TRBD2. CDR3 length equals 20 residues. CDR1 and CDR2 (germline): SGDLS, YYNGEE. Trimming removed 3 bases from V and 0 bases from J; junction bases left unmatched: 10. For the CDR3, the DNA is TGTGCCAGCAGCGCCCGGGGACTAGCGGGGGGTCTTAGCTCCTACAATGAGCAGTTCTTC. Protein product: CASSARGLAGGLSSYNEQFF.

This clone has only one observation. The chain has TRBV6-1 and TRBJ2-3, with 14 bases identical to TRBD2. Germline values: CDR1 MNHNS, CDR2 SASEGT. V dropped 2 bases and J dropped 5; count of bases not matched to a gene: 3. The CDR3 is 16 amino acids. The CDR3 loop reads CASSEWTSGGRDTQYF. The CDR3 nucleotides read TGTGCCAGCAGTGAATGGACTAGCGGGGGGAGAGATACGCAGTATTTT.

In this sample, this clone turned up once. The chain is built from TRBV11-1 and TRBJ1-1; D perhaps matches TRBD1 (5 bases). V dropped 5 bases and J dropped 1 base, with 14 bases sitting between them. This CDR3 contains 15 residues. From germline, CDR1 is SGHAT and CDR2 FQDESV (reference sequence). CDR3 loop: CASSLGGPGNTEAFF. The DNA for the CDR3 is TGTGCCAGCAGCCTGGGGGGACCGGGGAACACTGAAGCTTTCTTT.

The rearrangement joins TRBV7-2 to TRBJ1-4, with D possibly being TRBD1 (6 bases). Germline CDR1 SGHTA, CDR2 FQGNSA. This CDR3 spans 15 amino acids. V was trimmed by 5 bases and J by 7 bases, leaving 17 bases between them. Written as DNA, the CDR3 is TGTGCCAGCAGCCTTACAGGGACACTTACTGAAAAACTGTTTTTT. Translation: CASSLTGTLTEKLFF.